These 15 T cell receptor beta chains were sequenced from one sample in a study of T cells after yellow fever vaccination. MiXCR was run by TCRdb on the 5' RACE reads, yielding one entry per CDR3 protein. The sample contains roughly 300,000 distinct CDR3 sequences, roughly 8.3% of which appear only once. The sample consisted of PBMCs, taken approximately 47 days after the first yellow fever vaccination. These receptors all stem from a young man who received the YFV17D yellow fever vaccine.

This clonotype was counted between two and nine times. The V gene is TRBV20-1, the J gene TRBJ2-5, with 8 bases aligning to TRBD1. Looked up from germline, CDR1 is DFQATT and CDR2 is SNEGSKA (reference sequence). The CDR3 extends over 14 amino acids. V trimming: 6 bases; J trimming: 4 bases; junction bases outside the gene matches: 10. For the CDR3, the DNA is TGCAGTGCCCTACTAAACAGGGGGGCAGAGACCCAGTACTTC. It yields the protein CSALLNRGAETQYF.

This clonotype was observed a handful of times. The rearrangement uses TRBV18 and TRBJ2-7, with a tentative D call TRBD1 (5 bases). Per germline, CDR1 KGHSH and CDR2 LQKENI. V lost 4 bases, J lost 1 base, and 14 bases lay in between. This CDR3 has 15 amino acids. The CDR3 nucleotides are TGTGCCAGCTCACTTAGTAAACAGGAGTCCTACGAGCAGTACTTC. It specifies CASSLSKQESYEQYF.

The chain has TRBV12-3 or TRBV12-4 and TRBJ1-2; no clear D gene. The germline V and J ends were trimmed by 3 bases and 4 bases, with 12 bases remaining between them. The CDR3 has 14 amino acids. The CDR3 bases are TGTGCCAGCAGTTTGGGAGGTAGTACCTATGGCTACACCTTC. Protein: CASSLGGSTYGYTF.

The chain combines TRBV7-2 with TRBJ2-5; no definite D call. The CDR3 runs 13 residues. Germline V lookup: CDR1 SGHTA, CDR2 FQGNSA. The V end lost 3 bases, the J end lost 4 bases, and 9 bases lay between the germline ends. Here the CDR3 reads CASSFNMRETQYF. CDR3 nucleotide sequence: TGTGCCAGCAGCTTTAACATGAGAGAGACCCAGTACTTC.

A few counts support this clonotype. The V and J genes are TRBV2 and TRBJ2-3; 9 bases map to TRBD2. There are 18 residues in the CDR3. V gave up 4 bases and J gave up 4 bases; unmatched junction bases: 15. Germline V gene lookup returns CDR1 SNHLY and CDR2 FYNNEI. The CDR3 protein is CASSGNKPAGGRADTQYF. CDR3 sequence (DNA): TGTGCCAGCAGTGGAAATAAGCCAGCGGGGGGCCGGGCAGATACGCAGTATTTT.

V is TRBV7-2 and J is TRBJ2-5; TRBD2 might be the D (6 bases). The CDR3 sequence is 15 residues long. From germline, CDR1 is SGHTA and CDR2 FQGNSA. The germline V and J ends were trimmed by 2 bases and 1 base, with 11 bases remaining between them. This CDR3 reads CASSLSAGPQETQYF. The CDR3 coding sequence is TGTGCCAGCAGCTTAAGTGCGGGGCCCCAAGAGACCCAGTACTTC.

The chain is built from TRBV7-8 and TRBJ2-1; D is uncertain. Germline V CDR1 and CDR2: SGHVS, FQNEAQ. The V end was cut by 6 bases, the J end by 2 bases, with 8 bases between. The length of the CDR3 is 13 residues. In DNA, the CDR3 is TGTGCCAGCAGGGGGATTCCCTACAATGAGCAGTTCTTC. Its protein is CASRGIPYNEQFF.

V usage is TRBV14 and J usage is TRBJ1-1; 8 nucleotides match TRBD1. With 5 bases clipped from V and 0 bases from J, the junction kept 5 bases outside the gene matches. The germline CDR1 and CDR2 sequences are SGHDN and FVKESK. The CDR3 is 15 residues long. CDR3 DNA sequence: TGTGCCAGCAGCTCGCGACAGGGGCTGAACACTGAAGCTTTCTTT. Translated, it gives CASSSRQGLNTEAFF.

This clonotype was detected a few times. This sequence joins TRBV12-3 or TRBV12-4 and TRBJ1-1; TRBD1 is a possible D gene (5 bases). This CDR3 spans 16 amino acids. Trimming removed 5 bases at V and 4 bases at J, with 20 bases between. The CDR3, as DNA: TGTGCCAGCAGTCCCGAGGGGTGGCATGACAGCACTGAAGCTTTCTTT. Translating gives CASSPEGWHDSTEAFF.

This clonotype has more than one count but fewer than ten. This chain uses TRBV5-1 with TRBJ2-7; 8 bases are shared with TRBD1. Germline V gene data show CDR1 as SGHRS and CDR2 as YFSETQ. V lost 5 bases to trimming and J lost 6 bases; unmatched junction nucleotides: 13. CDR3 length equals 15 residues. The CDR3 DNA follows: TGCGCCAGCAGTCGGGCAGGGGGCTGGGGTGGCGAGCAGTACTTC. Translation gives CASSRAGGWGGEQYF.

The CDR3, as DNA: TGTGCCAGCAGTTACTCGGGACAGGTTTTGGATAATTCACCCCTCCACTTT. This translates into CASSYSGQVLDNSPLHF. The V gene is TRBV6-5, the J gene TRBJ1-6, with TRBD1 identical over 8 bases. V lost 0 bases to trimming and J lost 5 bases; unmatched junction nucleotides: 6. The CDR3 loop spans 17 amino acids. Germline V gene sequence: CDR1 MNHEY, CDR2 SVGAGI.

Worth noting for this clonotype: A much bigger clone sits one base away, suggesting this may be a read error. The chain couples TRBV7-3 to TRBJ2-3, with 9 bases lining up with TRBD2. J gave up 4 bases and V 3 bases, and 5 bases lay outside the gene matches. CDR3 size: 15 residues. From germline, CDR1 is SGHTA and CDR2 FQGTGA. CDR3 region: CASSFAGGLADTQYF. Written as DNA, the CDR3 is TGTGCCAGCAGCTTTGCGGGGGGGCTGGCAGATACGCAGTATTTT.

The V gene is TRBV6-5, the J gene TRBJ2-2; 11 bases align to TRBD2. V was clipped by 4 bases and J by 5 bases; unmatched bases: 0. This CDR3 contains 14 residues. Germline CDR1 and CDR2: MNHEY and SVGAGI. CDR3 sequence reads: CASSWTSGTGELFF. The CDR3 coding sequence is TGTGCCAGCAGTTGGACTAGCGGGACCGGGGAGCTGTTTTTT.

This chain connects TRBV7-7 to TRBJ1-3; D unclear. The CDR3 is 16 amino acids. In germline, CDR1 is SSHAT, CDR2 FNYEAQ (reference sequence). The ends were cut back, 5 bases at V and 0 bases at J, with 14 bases in the middle. Written as DNA, the CDR3 is TGTGCCAGCAGCCCAGGAGGCGGGAGCTCTGGAAACACCATATATTTT. It yields the protein CASSPGGGSSGNTIYF.

The chain has TRBV5-1 and TRBJ2-1; D uncertain. This CDR3 comprises 13 residues. The V end was cut by 4 bases, the J end by 4 bases, with 9 bases between. Germline V gene lookup returns CDR1 SGHRS and CDR2 YFSETQ. The CDR3 sequence is CASSKDQYNEQFF. CDR3 sequence (DNA): TGCGCCAGCAGCAAAGACCAGTACAATGAGCAGTTCTTC.